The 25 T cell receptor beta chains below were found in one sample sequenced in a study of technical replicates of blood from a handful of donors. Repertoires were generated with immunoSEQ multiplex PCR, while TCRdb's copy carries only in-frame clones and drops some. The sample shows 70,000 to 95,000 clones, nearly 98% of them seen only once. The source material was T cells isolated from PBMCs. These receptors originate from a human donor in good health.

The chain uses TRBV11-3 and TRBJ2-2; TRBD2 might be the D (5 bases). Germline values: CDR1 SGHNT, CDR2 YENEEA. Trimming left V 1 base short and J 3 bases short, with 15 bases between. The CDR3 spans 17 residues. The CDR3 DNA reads TGTGCCAGCAGCTTAGGTATTTTTCCGGGATACACCGGGGAGCTGTTTTTT. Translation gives CASSLGIFPGYTGELFF.

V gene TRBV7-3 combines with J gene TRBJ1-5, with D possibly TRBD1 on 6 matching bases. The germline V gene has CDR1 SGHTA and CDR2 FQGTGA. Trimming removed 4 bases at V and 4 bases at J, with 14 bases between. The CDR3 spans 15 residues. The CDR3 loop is CASSSGTIGNQPQHF. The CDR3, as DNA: TGTGCCAGCAGCTCCGGGACAATAGGGAATCAGCCCCAGCATTTT.

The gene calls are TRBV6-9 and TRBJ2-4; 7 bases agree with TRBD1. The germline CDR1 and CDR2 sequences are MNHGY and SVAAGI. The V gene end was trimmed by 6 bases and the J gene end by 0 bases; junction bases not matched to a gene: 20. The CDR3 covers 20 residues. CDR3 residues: CASSPPGTEMLKLAKNIQYF. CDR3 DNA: TGTGCCAGCAGCCCCCCCGGGACAGAAATGTTAAAGTTAGCCAAAAACATTCAGTACTTC.

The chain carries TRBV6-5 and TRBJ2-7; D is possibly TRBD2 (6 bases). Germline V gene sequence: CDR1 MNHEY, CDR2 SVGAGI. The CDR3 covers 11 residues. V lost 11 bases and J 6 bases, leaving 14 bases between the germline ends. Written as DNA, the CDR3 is TGTGCCTTAGGGGCGGGATCCGAGCAGTACTTC. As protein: CALGAGSEQYF.

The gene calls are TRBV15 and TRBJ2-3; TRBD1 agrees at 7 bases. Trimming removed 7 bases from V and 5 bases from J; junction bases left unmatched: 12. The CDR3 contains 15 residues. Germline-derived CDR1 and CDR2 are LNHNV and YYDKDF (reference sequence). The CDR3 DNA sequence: TGTGCCACCAATTGGAACAGGGGCCTGGGAGATACGCAGTATTTT. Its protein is CATNWNRGLGDTQYF.

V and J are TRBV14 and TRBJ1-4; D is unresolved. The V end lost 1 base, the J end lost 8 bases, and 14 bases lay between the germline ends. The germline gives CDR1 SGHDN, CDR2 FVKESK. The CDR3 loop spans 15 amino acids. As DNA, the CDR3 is TGTGCCAGCAGCCAAGGATCCGGGAGAGGGGAAAAACTGTTTTTT. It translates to CASSQGSGRGEKLFF.

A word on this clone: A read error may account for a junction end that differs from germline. CDR3 DNA: TGTGCCAGCAGCTTAGCCCCCTCCCACGAGCAGTACTTC. Protein: CASSLAPSHEQYF. The chain has TRBV7-9 and TRBJ2-7, with unresolved D. Germline V gene sequence: CDR1 SEHNR, CDR2 FQNEAQ (reference sequence). The CDR3 sequence is 13 residues long. Full variable domain (remainder filled in from reference TRBV7-9 and TRBJ2-7): DTGVSQNPRHKITKRGQNVTFRCDPISEHNRLYWYRQTLGQGPEFLTYFQNEAQLEKSRLLSDRFSAERPKGSFSTLEIQRTEQGDSAMYLCASSLAPSHEQYFGPGTRLTVT.

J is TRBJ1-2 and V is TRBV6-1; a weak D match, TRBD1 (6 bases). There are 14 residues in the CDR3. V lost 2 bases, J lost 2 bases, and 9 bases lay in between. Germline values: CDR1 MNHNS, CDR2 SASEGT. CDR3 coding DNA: TGTGCCAGCAGTGAACATAGGGGGAACTATGGCTACACCTTC. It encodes CASSEHRGNYGYTF.

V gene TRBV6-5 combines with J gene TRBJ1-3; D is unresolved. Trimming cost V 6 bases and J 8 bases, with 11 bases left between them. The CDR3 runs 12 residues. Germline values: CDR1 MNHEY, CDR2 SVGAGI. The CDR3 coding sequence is TGTGCCAGCAGAAGCGAGTGGGACACCATATATTTT. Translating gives CASRSEWDTIYF.

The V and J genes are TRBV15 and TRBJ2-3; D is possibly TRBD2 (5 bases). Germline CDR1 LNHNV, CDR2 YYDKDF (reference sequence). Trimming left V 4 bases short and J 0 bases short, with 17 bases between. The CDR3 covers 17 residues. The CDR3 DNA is TGTGCCACCAGCATAACGGACGCGGGTCATAGCACAGATACGCAGTATTTT. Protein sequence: CATSITDAGHSTDTQYF.

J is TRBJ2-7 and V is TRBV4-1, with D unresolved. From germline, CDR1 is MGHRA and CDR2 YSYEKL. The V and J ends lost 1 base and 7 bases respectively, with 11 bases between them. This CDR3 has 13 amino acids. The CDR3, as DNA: TGCGCCAGCAGCCAAGTGATCGCGTTGGAGCAGTACTTC. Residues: CASSQVIALEQYF.

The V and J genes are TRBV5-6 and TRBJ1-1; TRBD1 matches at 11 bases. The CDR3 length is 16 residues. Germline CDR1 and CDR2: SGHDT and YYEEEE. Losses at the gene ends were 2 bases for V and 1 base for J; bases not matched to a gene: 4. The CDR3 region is CASSLGTGGKNTEAFF. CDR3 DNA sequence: TGTGCCAGCAGCTTAGGGACAGGGGGAAAGAACACTGAAGCTTTCTTT.

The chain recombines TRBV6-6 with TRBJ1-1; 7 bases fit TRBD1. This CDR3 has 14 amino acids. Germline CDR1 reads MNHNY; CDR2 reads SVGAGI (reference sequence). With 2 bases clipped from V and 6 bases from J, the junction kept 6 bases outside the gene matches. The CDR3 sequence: CASSYGRQGSEAFF. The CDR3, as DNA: TGTGCCAGCAGTTACGGGAGACAGGGCTCTGAAGCTTTCTTT.

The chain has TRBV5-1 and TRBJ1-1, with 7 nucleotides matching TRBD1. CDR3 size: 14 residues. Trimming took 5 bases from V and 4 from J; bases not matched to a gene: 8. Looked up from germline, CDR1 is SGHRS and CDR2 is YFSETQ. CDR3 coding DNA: TGCGCCAGCAGTTCCGACAGGGAAATCACTGAAGCTTTCTTT. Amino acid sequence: CASSSDREITEAFF.

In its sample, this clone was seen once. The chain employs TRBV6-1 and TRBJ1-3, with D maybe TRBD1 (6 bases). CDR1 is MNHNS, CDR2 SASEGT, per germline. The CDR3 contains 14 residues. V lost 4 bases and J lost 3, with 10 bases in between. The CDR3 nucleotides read TGTGCCAGCAGTGTAGACAGGAGTGGAAACACCATATATTTT. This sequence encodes CASSVDRSGNTIYF.

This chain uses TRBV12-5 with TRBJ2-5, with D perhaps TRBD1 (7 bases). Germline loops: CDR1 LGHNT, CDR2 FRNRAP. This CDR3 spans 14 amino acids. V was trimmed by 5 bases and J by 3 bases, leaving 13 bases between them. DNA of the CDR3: TGTGCTAGTGGTCGCGGGACAGAGGAAGAGACCCAGTACTTC. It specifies CASGRGTEEETQYF.

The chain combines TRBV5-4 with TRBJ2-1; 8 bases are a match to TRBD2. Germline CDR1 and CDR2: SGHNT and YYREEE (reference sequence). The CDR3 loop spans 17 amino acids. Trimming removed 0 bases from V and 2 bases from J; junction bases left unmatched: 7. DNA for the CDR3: TGTGCCAGCAGCTTGGACCGGACTAGCCGAACCTACAATGAGCAGTTCTTC. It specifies CASSLDRTSRTYNEQFF.

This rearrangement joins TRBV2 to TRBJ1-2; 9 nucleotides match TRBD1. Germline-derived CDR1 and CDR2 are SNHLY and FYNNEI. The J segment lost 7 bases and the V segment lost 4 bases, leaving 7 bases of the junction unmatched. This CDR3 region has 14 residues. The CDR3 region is CASSVEQGASGYTF. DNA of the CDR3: TGTGCCAGCAGTGTCGAACAGGGGGCAAGTGGCTACACCTTC. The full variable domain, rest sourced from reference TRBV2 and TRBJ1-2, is EPEVTQTPSHQVTQMGQEVILRCVPISNHLYFYWYRQILGQKVEFLVSFYNNEISEKSEIFDDQFSVERPDGSNFTLKIRSTKLEDSAMYFCASSVEQGASGYTFGSGTRLTVV.

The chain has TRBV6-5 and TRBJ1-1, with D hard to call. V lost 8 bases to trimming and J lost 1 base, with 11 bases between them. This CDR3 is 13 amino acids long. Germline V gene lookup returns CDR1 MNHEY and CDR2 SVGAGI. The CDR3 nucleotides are TGTGCCAGCGGGAGGACGGGGAACACTGAAGCTTTCTTT. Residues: CASGRTGNTEAFF.

The CDR3 nucleotides read TGCGCCGGGGGGACAGGGACGATCTACGACGAGCAGTACTTC. Its translation: CAGGTGTIYDEQYF. The chain combines TRBV10-2 with TRBJ2-7; 9 nucleotides match TRBD1. J gave up 5 bases and V 11 bases, and 13 bases lay outside the gene matches. The germline V gene has CDR1 WSHSY and CDR2 SAAADI. The CDR3 has 14 residues.

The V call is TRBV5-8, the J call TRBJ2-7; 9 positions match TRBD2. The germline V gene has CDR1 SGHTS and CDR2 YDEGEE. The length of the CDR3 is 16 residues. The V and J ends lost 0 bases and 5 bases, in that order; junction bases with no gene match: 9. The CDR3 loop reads CASSLGFSGRLNEQYF. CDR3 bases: TGTGCCAGCAGCTTGGGTTTTAGCGGGAGACTAAACGAGCAGTACTTC.

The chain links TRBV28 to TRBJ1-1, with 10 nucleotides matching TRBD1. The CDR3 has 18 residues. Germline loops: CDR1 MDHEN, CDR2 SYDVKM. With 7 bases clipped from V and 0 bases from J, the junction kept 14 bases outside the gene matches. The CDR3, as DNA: TGTGCCAGCATCATAAAAGACCGGGACAGGGGTATGAACACTGAAGCTTTCTTT. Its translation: CASIIKDRDRGMNTEAFF.

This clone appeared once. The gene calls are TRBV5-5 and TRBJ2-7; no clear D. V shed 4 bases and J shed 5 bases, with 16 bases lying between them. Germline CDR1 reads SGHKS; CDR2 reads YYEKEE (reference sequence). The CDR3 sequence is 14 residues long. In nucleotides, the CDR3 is TGTGCCAGCAGCCCGTACCAATCGAGCGACGAGCAGTACTTC. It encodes CASSPYQSSDEQYF.

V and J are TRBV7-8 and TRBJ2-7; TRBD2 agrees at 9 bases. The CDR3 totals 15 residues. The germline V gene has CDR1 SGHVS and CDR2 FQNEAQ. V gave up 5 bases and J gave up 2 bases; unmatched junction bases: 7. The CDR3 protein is CASSTQRTSAYEQYF. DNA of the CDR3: TGTGCCAGCAGCACACAAAGGACTAGCGCCTACGAGCAGTACTTC.

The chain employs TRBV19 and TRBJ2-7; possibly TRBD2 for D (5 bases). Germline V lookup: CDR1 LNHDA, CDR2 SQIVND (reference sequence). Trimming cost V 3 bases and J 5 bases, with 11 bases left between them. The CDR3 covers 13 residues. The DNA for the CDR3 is TGTGCCAGTAGTATGAAGAGCGGAAACGAGCAGTACTTC. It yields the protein CASSMKSGNEQYF.